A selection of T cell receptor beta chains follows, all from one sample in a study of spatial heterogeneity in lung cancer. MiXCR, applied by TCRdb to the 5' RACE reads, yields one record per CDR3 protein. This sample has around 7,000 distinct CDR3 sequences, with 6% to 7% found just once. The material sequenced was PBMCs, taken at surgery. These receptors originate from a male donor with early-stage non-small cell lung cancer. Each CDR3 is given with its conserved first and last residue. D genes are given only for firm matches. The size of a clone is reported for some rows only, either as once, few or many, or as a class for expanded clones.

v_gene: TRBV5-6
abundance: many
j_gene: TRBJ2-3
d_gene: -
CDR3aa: CASSFQGQGLLTDTQYF
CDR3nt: TGTGCCAGCAGCTTCCAGGGGCAGGGCCTTCTCACAGATACGCAGTATTTT

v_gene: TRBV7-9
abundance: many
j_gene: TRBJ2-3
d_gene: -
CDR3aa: CASSSISEVADTQYF
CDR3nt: TGTGCCAGCAGCTCAATTAGCGAAGTCGCAGATACGCAGTATTTT

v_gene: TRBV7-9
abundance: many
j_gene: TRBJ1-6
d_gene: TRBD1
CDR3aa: CASRSTGSNSPLHF
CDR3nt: TGTGCCAGCCGCTCGACAGGGTCTAATTCACCCCTCCACTTT

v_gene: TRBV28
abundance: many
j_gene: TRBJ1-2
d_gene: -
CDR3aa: CASSLDAGVDYTF
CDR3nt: TGTGCCAGCAGTTTAGACGCAGGAGTGGACTACACCTTC

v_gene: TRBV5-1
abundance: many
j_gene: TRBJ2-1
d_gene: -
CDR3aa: CASSWDRNEQFF
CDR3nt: TGCGCCAGCAGCTGGGATAGGAATGAGCAGTTCTTC

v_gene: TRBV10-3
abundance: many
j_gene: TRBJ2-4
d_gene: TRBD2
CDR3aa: CAISEGGGNKNIQYF
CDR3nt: TGTGCCATCAGTGAGGGCGGGGGGAATAAAAACATTCAGTACTTC

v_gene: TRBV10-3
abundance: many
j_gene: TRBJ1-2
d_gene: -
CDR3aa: CAISESAVQGNYGYTF
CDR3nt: TGTGCCATCAGTGAGTCGGCCGTACAGGGTAACTATGGCTACACCTTC

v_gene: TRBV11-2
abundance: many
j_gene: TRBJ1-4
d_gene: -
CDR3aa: CASSFSSTNEKLFF
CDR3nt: TGTGCCAGCAGCTTTTCTTCAACTAATGAAAAACTGTTTTTT

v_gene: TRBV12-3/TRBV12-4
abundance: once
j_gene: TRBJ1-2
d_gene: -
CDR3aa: CASSLDYGYTF
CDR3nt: TGTGCCAGCAGTCTGGACTATGGCTACACCTTC

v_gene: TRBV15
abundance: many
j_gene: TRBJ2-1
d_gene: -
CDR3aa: CATSLTALPTYNEQFF
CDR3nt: TGTGCCACCAGCCTGACAGCCCTTCCAACGTACAATGAGCAGTTCTTC

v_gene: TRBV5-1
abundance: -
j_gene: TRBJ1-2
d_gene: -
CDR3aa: CASSLGGGDGYTF
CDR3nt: TGCGCCAGCAGCTTGGGCGGGGGCGATGGCTACACCTTC

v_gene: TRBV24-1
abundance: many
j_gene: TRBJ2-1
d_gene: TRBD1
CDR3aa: CATSDSDRDSYNEQFF
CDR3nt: TGTGCCACCAGTGATTCTGACAGGGATTCCTACAATGAGCAGTTCTTC

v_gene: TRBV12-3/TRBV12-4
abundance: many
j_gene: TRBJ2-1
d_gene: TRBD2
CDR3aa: CASSFGLASLNEQFF
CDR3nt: TGTGCCAGCAGTTTCGGACTAGCGAGCTTAAATGAGCAGTTCTTC

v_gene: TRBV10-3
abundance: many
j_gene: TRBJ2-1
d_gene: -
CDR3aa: CAISESGGNEQFF
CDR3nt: TGTGCCATCAGTGAGTCTGGGGGTAATGAGCAGTTCTTC

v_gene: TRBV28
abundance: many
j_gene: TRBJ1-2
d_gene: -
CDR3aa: CASSLSATGTYGYTF
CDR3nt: TGTGCCAGCAGTTTATCGGCGACAGGAACCTATGGCTACACCTTC

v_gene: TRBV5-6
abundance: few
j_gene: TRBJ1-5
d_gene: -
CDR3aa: CASSFSGEPQHF
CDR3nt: TGTGCCAGCAGCTTTTCAGGAGAGCCCCAGCATTTT

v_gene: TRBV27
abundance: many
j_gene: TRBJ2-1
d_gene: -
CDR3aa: CASSVTRDTYNEQFF
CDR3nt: TGTGCCAGCAGTGTAACACGGGACACATACAATGAGCAGTTCTTC

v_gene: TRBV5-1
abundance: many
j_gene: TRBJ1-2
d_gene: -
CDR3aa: CASSGTGRSNYGYTF
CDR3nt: TGCGCCAGCAGCGGAACAGGGAGGTCTAACTATGGCTACACCTTC

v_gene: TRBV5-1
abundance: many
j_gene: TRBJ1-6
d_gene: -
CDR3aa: CASSPDTYSPLHF
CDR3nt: TGCGCCAGCAGCCCGGACACCTATTCACCCCTCCACTTT

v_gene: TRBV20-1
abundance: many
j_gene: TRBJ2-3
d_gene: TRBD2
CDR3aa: CSAILGGGTDTQYF
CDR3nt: TGCAGTGCGATCCTGGGGGGGGGCACAGATACGCAGTATTTT

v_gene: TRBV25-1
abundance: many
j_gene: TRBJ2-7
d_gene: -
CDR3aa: CASSEYNSRYEQYF
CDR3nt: TGTGCCAGCAGTGAATATAACAGCCGCTACGAGCAGTACTTC

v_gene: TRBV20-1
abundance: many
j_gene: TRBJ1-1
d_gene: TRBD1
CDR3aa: CSARPTGVTEAFF
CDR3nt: TGCAGTGCTAGACCCACAGGGGTAACTGAAGCTTTCTTT

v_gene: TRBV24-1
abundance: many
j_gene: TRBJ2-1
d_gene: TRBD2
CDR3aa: CATRQRGGAGEQFF
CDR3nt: TGTGCCACCCGGCAACGGGGGGGGGCAGGGGAGCAGTTCTTC

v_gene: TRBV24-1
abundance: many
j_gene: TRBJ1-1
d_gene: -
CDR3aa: CATRSGGDTEAFF
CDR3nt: TGTGCCACCAGGTCGGGAGGGGACACTGAAGCTTTCTTT

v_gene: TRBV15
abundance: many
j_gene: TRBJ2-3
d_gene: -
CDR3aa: CATSREGGGDADTQYF
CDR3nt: TGTGCCACCAGCAGAGAAGGAGGGGGCGACGCAGATACGCAGTATTTT

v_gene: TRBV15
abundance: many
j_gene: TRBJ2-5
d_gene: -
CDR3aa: CATSRGETQYF
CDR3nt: TGTGCCACCAGCAGAGGAGAGACCCAGTACTTC

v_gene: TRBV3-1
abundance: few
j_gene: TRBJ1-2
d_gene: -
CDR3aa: CASSQEHSQTGGYTF
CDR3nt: TGTGCCAGCAGCCAAGAACACAGTCAGACCGGTGGCTACACCTTC

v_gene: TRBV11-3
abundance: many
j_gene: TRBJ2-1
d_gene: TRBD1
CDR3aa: CASSPEGTGTFGEQFF
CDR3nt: TGTGCCAGCAGCCCTGAGGGGACAGGGACCTTTGGTGAGCAGTTCTTC

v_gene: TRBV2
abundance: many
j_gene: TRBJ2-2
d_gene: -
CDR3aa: CASRVDTGELFF
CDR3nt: TGTGCCAGCAGGGTTGACACCGGGGAGCTGTTTTTT

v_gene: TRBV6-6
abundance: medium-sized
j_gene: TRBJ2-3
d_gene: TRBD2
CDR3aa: CASTQGGSQLDTQYF
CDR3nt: TGTGCCAGCACCCAGGGAGGGAGTCAACTGGATACGCAGTATTTT

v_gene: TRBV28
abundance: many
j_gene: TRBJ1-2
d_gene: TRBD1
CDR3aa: CASSSTGDYGYTF
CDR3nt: TGTGCCAGCAGTTCGACAGGGGATTACGGCTACACCTTC

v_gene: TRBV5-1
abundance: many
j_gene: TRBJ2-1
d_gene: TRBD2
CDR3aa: CASSPGLDVYNEQFF
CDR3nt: TGCGCCAGCAGCCCCGGACTAGATGTCTACAATGAGCAGTTCTTC

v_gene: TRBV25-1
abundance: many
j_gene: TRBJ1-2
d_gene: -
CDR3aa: CASSESRGVGYTF
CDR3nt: TGTGCCAGCAGTGAATCCCGCGGGGTGGGCTACACCTTC

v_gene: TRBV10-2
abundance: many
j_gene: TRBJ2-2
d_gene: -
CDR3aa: CASSPQNTGELFF
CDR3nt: TGCGCCAGCAGTCCTCAGAACACCGGGGAGCTGTTTTTT

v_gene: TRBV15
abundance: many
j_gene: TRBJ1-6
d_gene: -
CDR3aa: CATSRERARVNSPLHF
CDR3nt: TGTGCCACCAGCAGAGAAAGGGCGAGGGTAAACTCACCCCTCCACTTT

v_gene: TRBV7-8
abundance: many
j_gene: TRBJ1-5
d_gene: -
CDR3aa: CASSFQRNQPQHF
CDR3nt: TGTGCCAGCAGCTTTCAGCGCAATCAGCCCCAGCATTTT

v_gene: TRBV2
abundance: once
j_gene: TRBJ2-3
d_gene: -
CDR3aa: CASKPEGRKGADAQYF
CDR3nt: TGTGCCAGCAAACCGGAGGGTAGGAAAGGGGCAGATGCGCAGTATTTT

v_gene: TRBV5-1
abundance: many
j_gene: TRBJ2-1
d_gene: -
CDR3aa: CASSLENGGISLREQFF
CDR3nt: TGCGCCAGCAGCTTGGAAAACGGCGGGATATCCCTTCGAGAGCAGTTCTTC

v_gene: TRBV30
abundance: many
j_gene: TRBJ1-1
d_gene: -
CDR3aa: CAWSRRGIGTEAFF
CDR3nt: TGTGCCTGGAGTCGTCGGGGAATTGGCACTGAAGCTTTCTTT

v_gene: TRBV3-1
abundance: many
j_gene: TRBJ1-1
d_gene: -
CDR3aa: CASSQSGAFMNTEAFF
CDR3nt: TGTGCCAGCAGCCAATCGGGGGCATTCATGAACACTGAAGCTTTCTTT

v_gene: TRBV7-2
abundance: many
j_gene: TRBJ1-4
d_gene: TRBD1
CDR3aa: CASSPGTGFTKLFF
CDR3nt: TGTGCCAGCAGCCCCGGGACAGGTTTTACGAAACTGTTTTTT

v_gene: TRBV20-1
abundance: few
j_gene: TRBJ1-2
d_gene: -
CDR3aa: CSARETRTAKRGYTF
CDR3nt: TGCAGTGCTAGAGAGACCCGGACGGCCAAGAGGGGCTACACCTTC

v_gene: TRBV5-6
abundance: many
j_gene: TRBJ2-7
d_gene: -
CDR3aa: CASSLLGGINYEQYF
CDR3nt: TGTGCCAGCAGCTTGTTAGGAGGGATTAATTACGAGCAGTACTTC

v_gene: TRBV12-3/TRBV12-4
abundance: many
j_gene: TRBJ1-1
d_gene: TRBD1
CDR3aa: CASSRTGGTEAFF
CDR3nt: TGTGCCAGCAGCCGGACAGGAGGCACTGAAGCTTTCTTT